This TCR beta chain derives from a study of CD8 T cells in Susac syndrome. Study-wide findings and caveats: By the study's own acknowledgment, its TCR sequencing and HLA analysis included relatively few individuals.

Random hexamers were used to reverse transcribe an amount of roughly 0.5 to 1 ug RNA. The amplification used immunoSEQ multiplex PCR on TCR beta CDR3; it spanned 54 Vbeta and 13 Jbeta. TCRdb passed the immunoSEQ multiplex PCR reads through MiXCR, listing each CDR3 protein once. Found here are around 280,000 distinct CDR3 sequences, 85% of them singletons; the top ten hold approximately 0.12%. Details on this clonotype: The antigen is not known.

CDR1 and CDR2 from the germline V gene are WNHNN and SYGVQD (reference sequence). The CDR3 extends over 16 amino acids. The V gene end was trimmed by 4 bases and the J gene end by 6 bases; junction bases not matched to a gene: 5. Sequencing of TCR beta was performed on blood CD8+ T cells and on blood CD4+ T cells. CD8+ and CD4+ T cells were negatively isolated; TEMRA cells were FACS-enriched. The material sequenced was CD8+ T cells from PBMCs. The TCR comes from a human donor with multiple sclerosis. The V and J genes are TRBV10-1 and TRBJ2-3; the match to TRBD2 covers 15 bases. As DNA, the CDR3 is TGCGCCAGCAGTGGGACTAGCGGGAGGGCTCGGGATACGCAGTATTTT. Translated, it gives CASSGTSGRARDTQYF.